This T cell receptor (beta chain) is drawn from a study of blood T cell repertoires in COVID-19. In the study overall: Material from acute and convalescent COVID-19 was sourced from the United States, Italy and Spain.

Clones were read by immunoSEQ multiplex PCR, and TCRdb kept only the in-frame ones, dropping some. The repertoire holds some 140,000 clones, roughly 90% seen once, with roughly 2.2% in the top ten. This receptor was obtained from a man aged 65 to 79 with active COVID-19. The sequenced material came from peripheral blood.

The CDR3 nucleotides are TGTGCCAGCAGGACCCCAGGGGACCCTCCTGGCTACACCTTC. Translation: CASRTPGDPPGYTF. The chain uses TRBV6-5 and TRBJ1-2; possible D gene TRBD1, 6 bases. Between the trimmed V and J ends, which lost 6 bases and 7 bases, there was a span of 18 bases. The CDR3 length is 14 residues. CDR1 and CDR2 (germline): MNHEY, SVGAGI.